This is a list of T cell receptor beta chains from one sample in a study of shared clonotypes between healthy human individuals. Clones were read by immunoSEQ multiplex PCR, and TCRdb kept only the in-frame ones, dropping some. Among around 700,000 clones listed, 73% were seen once. Sequencing was performed on memory CD4+ T cells sorted from blood. The receptors stem from a woman younger than 45 in good health. The CDR3 runs from the conserved cysteine through the conserved F or W. D genes are given only for firm matches. Expanded clones get a size class; other rows say once, few or many, or leave the size out.

j_call d_call v_call clone_size cdr3_aa cdr3_nt
TRBJ1-5 . TRBV19 . CASSMVTARNQPQHF TGTGCCAGTAGTATGGTGACGGCCCGCAATCAGCCCCAGCATTTT
TRBJ1-2 . TRBV9 . CASSVDGNYGYTF TGTGCCAGCAGCGTAGACGGGAACTATGGCTACACCTTC
TRBJ1-4 TRBD1 TRBV10-2 . CASSEPRQGPSQKLFF TGCGCCAGCAGTGAGCCAAGACAGGGGCCGAGCCAAAAACTGTTTTTT
TRBJ1-2 . TRBV7-2 . CASSPGPYGYTF TGTGCCAGCAGCCCGGGCCCTTATGGCTACACCTTC
TRBJ2-3 . TRBV4-1 . CASSQVPVTDTQYF TGCGCCAGCAGCCAAGTCCCTGTCACAGATACGCAGTATTTT
TRBJ2-3 TRBD1 TRBV5-1 . CASSLTGGTQDTQYF TGCGCCAGCAGCTTAACAGGGGGTACTCAAGATACGCAGTATTTT
TRBJ1-2 . TRBV9 . CASSVNSGLGYTF TGTGCCAGCAGCGTAAACTCCGGGCTCGGCTACACCTTC
TRBJ2-7 . TRBV30 . CAWKRVSYEQYF TGTGCCTGGAAAAGGGTCTCCTACGAGCAGTACTTC
TRBJ2-6 . TRBV5-1 once CASSPRDGANVLTF TGCGCCAGCAGCCCGCGGGATGGGGCCAACGTCCTGACTTTC
TRBJ2-2 . TRBV11-3 . CASSLYGGELFF TGTGCCAGCAGCTTGTACGGCGGGGAGCTGTTTTTT
TRBJ2-7 TRBD1 TRBV15 . CATSLRTGGIYEQYF TGTGCCACCAGCTTAAGGACAGGGGGCATCTACGAGCAGTACTTC
TRBJ2-1 . TRBV27 . CASSLNRISYNEQFF TGTGCCAGCAGTTTAAACAGGATATCCTACAATGAGCAGTTCTTC
TRBJ2-7 . TRBV7-3 . CASSFGVGSGEQYF TGTGCCAGCAGCTTCGGAGTTGGGAGCGGGGAGCAGTACTTC
TRBJ1-2 . TRBV6-1 . CASSEAGPSNYGYTF TGTGCCAGCAGTGAAGCGGGCCCCTCTAACTATGGCTACACCTTC
TRBJ2-3 . TRBV5-4 . CASSLGDTQYF TGTGCCAGCAGCCTTGGGGATACGCAGTATTTT
TRBJ1-1 . TRBV2 few CASSLNPPPQENTEAFF TGTGCCAGCAGCCTCAACCCCCCCCCACAAGAGAACACTGAAGCTTTCTTT
TRBJ2-1 . TRBV11-2 . CASSSLSTLATGYNEQFF TGTGCCAGCAGCTCCCTTTCCACCTTGGCTACAGGGTACAATGAGCAGTTCTTC
TRBJ1-1 . TRBV30 . CAWSYPTEMNTEAFF TGTGCCTGGAGTTACCCCACAGAGATGAACACTGAAGCTTTCTTT